The source of this T cell receptor beta chain is a study of shared clonotypes between healthy human individuals. CDR3 size: 12 residues. Per the germline V gene, CDR1 is WSHSY and CDR2 is SAAADI. Sequencing used immunoSEQ multiplex PCR; TCRdb keeps in-frame clones, though not all of them. The top ten clones hold approximately 0.06% of a sample with under 650,000 clones, about 96% of them seen once. Note on this clone: One end of the junction varies from germline; a read error may be responsible.

This rearrangement joins TRBV10-2 to TRBJ2-5; D unclear. This receptor was taken from a woman aged 25 to 39 in good health. The material sequenced was naive CD4+ T cells sorted from blood. Documented subset: CD45RA+ positively selected. The CDR3 DNA is TGCGCCAGCAGTGGCAACCACGAGACCCAGTACTTC. It codes for CASSGNHETQYF.